The rows below give T cell receptor beta chains drawn from one sample of a study of shared clonotypes between healthy human individuals. Libraries were prepared by immunoSEQ multiplex PCR; TCRdb keeps only in-frame clonotypes and omits some of them. The sample lists roughly 2.4 million clones, around 95% occurring once. Sequencing was carried out using naive CD4+ T cells sorted from blood. The receptor source for this set is a man younger than 35 in good health. The CDR3 runs from the conserved cysteine through the conserved F or W. Fields, in order: clone size, V gene, J gene, D gene, CDR3 protein, CDR3 DNA. D genes are given only for firm matches. Size is omitted from some rows. Given values are once, few, many or a class for expanded clones.

size: NA
V: TRBV19
J: TRBJ2-7
D: NA
CDR3: CASSTVRGVSPEQYF
DNA: TGTGCCAGTAGTACCGTAAGGGGGGTCTCCCCCGAGCAGTACTTC

size: NA
V: TRBV7-3
J: TRBJ2-6
D: NA
CDR3: CASSFGGSGANVLTF
DNA: TGTGCCAGCAGCTTTGGGGGCTCTGGGGCCAACGTCCTGACTTTC

size: NA
V: TRBV18
J: TRBJ1-1
D: NA
CDR3: CASSPRATEANTNTEAFF
DNA: TGTGCCAGCTCACCACGAGCGACAGAAGCCAACACTAACACTGAAGCTTTCTTT

size: NA
V: TRBV10-2
J: TRBJ2-3
D: TRBD2
CDR3: CASSDLSGKGLQYF
DNA: TGCGCCAGCAGTGACCTTAGCGGGAAGGGCCTCCAGTATTTT

size: NA
V: TRBV30
J: TRBJ2-3
D: NA
CDR3: CASSRGGLGTDTQYF
DNA: TGTGCCAGCTCGAGAGGTGGTTTGGGCACAGATACGCAGTATTTT

size: NA
V: TRBV19
J: TRBJ2-4
D: NA
CDR3: CASSIGRGGSDIQYF
DNA: TGTGCCAGTAGTATAGGAAGGGGGGGAAGCGACATTCAGTACTTC

size: NA
V: TRBV25-1
J: TRBJ2-3
D: TRBD1
CDR3: CASSEEVGQGRQYF
DNA: TGTGCCAGCAGTGAAGAAGTGGGACAGGGGAGGCAGTATTTT

size: NA
V: TRBV25-1
J: TRBJ1-2
D: NA
CDR3: CASSEWGGGSYGYTF
DNA: TGTGCCAGCAGTGAATGGGGGGGAGGGTCGTATGGCTACACCTTC

size: NA
V: TRBV5-1
J: TRBJ1-2
D: TRBD1
CDR3: CASSSDRASGYTF
DNA: TGCGCCAGCAGCTCCGACAGGGCGAGTGGCTACACCTTC

size: NA
V: TRBV7-2
J: TRBJ2-1
D: NA
CDR3: CASSPPPGVYEQFF
DNA: TGTGCCAGCAGCCCCCCCCCGGGAGTGTATGAGCAGTTCTTC

size: NA
V: TRBV6-1
J: TRBJ2-7
D: TRBD1
CDR3: CASSDPKTGGRYEQYF
DNA: TGTGCCAGCAGTGACCCAAAGACAGGGGGCCGCTACGAGCAGTACTTC

size: NA
V: TRBV5-8
J: TRBJ2-7
D: NA
CDR3: CASSYPGRSYEQYF
DNA: TGTGCCAGCAGCTACCCGGGACGGAGCTACGAGCAGTACTTC

size: NA
V: TRBV7-2
J: TRBJ1-2
D: NA
CDR3: CASSLGSFYGYTF
DNA: TGTGCCAGCAGCTTAGGATCGTTCTATGGCTACACCTTC

size: NA
V: TRBV5-1
J: TRBJ2-3
D: TRBD2
CDR3: CASRASGRPGTDTQYF
DNA: TGCGCCAGCAGGGCTAGCGGGAGGCCGGGCACAGATACGCAGTATTTT

size: NA
V: TRBV7-9
J: TRBJ2-7
D: NA
CDR3: CASSLAGQGLSSYEQYF
DNA: TGTGCCAGCAGCTTAGCGGGGCAGGGATTAAGCTCCTACGAGCAGTACTTC

size: NA
V: TRBV7-9
J: TRBJ2-7
D: NA
CDR3: CASRRADDLGSYEQYF
DNA: TGTGCCAGCAGACGTGCCGATGATCTGGGGTCCTACGAGCAGTACTTC

size: NA
V: TRBV4-3
J: TRBJ2-1
D: NA
CDR3: CASSQVTSAKQFF
DNA: TGCGCCAGCAGCCAAGTCACGAGCGCAAAGCAGTTCTTC

size: NA
V: TRBV11-3
J: TRBJ2-3
D: NA
CDR3: CASSLARSTDTQYF
DNA: TGTGCCAGCAGCTTAGCCAGGAGCACAGATACGCAGTATTTT

size: once
V: TRBV7-2
J: TRBJ2-7
D: TRBD2
CDR3: CASSFDSGFSYEQYF
DNA: TGTGCCAGCAGCTTTGATAGCGGGTTCTCCTACGAGCAGTACTTC

size: NA
V: TRBV25-1
J: TRBJ1-5
D: NA
CDR3: CASSDYGYQPQHF
DNA: TGTGCCAGCAGTGATTACGGCTATCAGCCCCAGCATTTT

size: NA
V: TRBV6-6
J: TRBJ2-7
D: NA
CDR3: CASSYSVGGSYEQYF
DNA: TGTGCCAGCAGTTACTCAGTTGGGGGCTCCTACGAGCAGTACTTC

size: NA
V: TRBV5-1
J: TRBJ1-2
D: NA
CDR3: CASSLNGEYGHTF
DNA: TGCGCCAGCAGCTTAAATGGGGAGTATGGCCACACCTTC

size: NA
V: TRBV6-1
J: TRBJ2-5
D: TRBD1
CDR3: CATRDRVSQTQYF
DNA: TGTGCCACCCGGGACAGGGTGAGTCAGACCCAGTACTTC

size: NA
V: TRBV15
J: TRBJ2-2
D: NA
CDR3: CATSRERIGGELFF
DNA: TGTGCCACCAGCAGAGAGCGGATTGGCGGGGAGCTGTTTTTT

size: once
V: TRBV28
J: TRBJ2-7
D: NA
CDR3: CASSFPLSSGTEPYEQYF
DNA: TGTGCCAGCAGTTTCCCGCTTTCTTCCGGGACGGAGCCCTACGAGCAGTACTTC

size: NA
V: TRBV10-3
J: TRBJ1-1
D: NA
CDR3: CASAIGVVTEAFF
DNA: TGTGCCAGCGCCATCGGGGTAGTCACTGAAGCTTTCTTT

size: NA
V: TRBV7-7
J: TRBJ2-5
D: TRBD2
CDR3: CASSLGVGTTGTQYF
DNA: TGTGCTAGCAGCTTAGGAGTGGGGACTACCGGGACCCAGTACTTC

size: NA
V: TRBV9
J: TRBJ2-5
D: TRBD2
CDR3: CASSPRGLAGKETQYF
DNA: TGTGCCAGCAGCCCCCGGGGACTAGCGGGGAAAGAGACCCAGTACTTC

size: NA
V: TRBV25-1
J: TRBJ2-5
D: TRBD1
CDR3: CASSESGQGNQETQYF
DNA: TGTGCCAGCAGTGAATCGGGACAGGGGAATCAAGAGACCCAGTACTTC

size: NA
V: TRBV5-1
J: TRBJ2-5
D: TRBD2
CDR3: CASSLDSGRAWETQYF
DNA: TGCGCCAGCAGCTTGGACAGCGGGAGGGCCTGGGAGACCCAGTACTTC

size: NA
V: TRBV4-1
J: TRBJ2-7
D: TRBD1
CDR3: CASSQGTQGAYEQYF
DNA: TGCGCCAGCAGCCAAGGCACACAGGGGGCCTACGAGCAGTACTTC

size: once
V: TRBV2
J: TRBJ2-2
D: TRBD1
CDR3: CASSILQGVSNTGELFF
DNA: TGTGCCAGCAGTATACTTCAGGGGGTGTCGAACACCGGGGAGCTGTTTTTT

size: NA
V: TRBV30
J: TRBJ2-2
D: NA
CDR3: CAWRGSGELFF
DNA: TGTGCCTGGAGGGGGTCGGGGGAGCTGTTTTTT

size: NA
V: TRBV11-2
J: TRBJ2-3
D: NA
CDR3: CASSLAGSSTDTQYF
DNA: TGTGCCAGCAGCTTAGCGGGGAGTAGCACAGATACGCAGTATTTT

size: NA
V: TRBV13
J: TRBJ1-2
D: TRBD1
CDR3: CASRFNRDRGRGTGYTF
DNA: TGTGCCAGCAGATTTAACCGGGACAGGGGGCGTGGGACAGGCTACACCTTC

size: NA
V: TRBV7-8
J: TRBJ2-7
D: TRBD2
CDR3: CASSLDIAGGHEQYF
DNA: TGTGCCAGCAGCTTAGATATAGCGGGGGGGCACGAGCAGTACTTC

size: NA
V: TRBV10-3
J: TRBJ2-2
D: NA
CDR3: CAISESGFVNTNTGELFF
DNA: TGTGCCATCAGTGAGTCGGGGTTCGTCAACACGAACACCGGGGAGCTGTTTTTT

size: once
V: TRBV30
J: TRBJ1-2
D: NA
CDR3: CAWSPGARVEHYTF
DNA: TGTGCCTGGTCCCCCGGGGCGCGGGTAGAACACTACACCTTC

size: NA
V: TRBV4-3
J: TRBJ2-1
D: TRBD2
CDR3: CASSRSPGLAVVF
DNA: TGCGCCAGCAGCCGCAGTCCGGGACTAGCGGTAGTCTTC

size: NA
V: TRBV6-5
J: TRBJ1-5
D: TRBD1
CDR3: CASSYSSQGASQPQHF
DNA: TGTGCCAGCAGTTACTCGAGCCAGGGGGCTAGTCAGCCCCAGCATTTT

size: NA
V: TRBV5-5
J: TRBJ1-6
D: TRBD1
CDR3: CASSLQGGYSPLHF
DNA: TGTGCCAGCAGCTTACAGGGGGGGTATTCACCCCTCCACTTT

size: once
V: TRBV7-9
J: TRBJ1-3
D: TRBD1
CDR3: CASSVTGEGPGNTIYF
DNA: TGTGCCAGCAGCGTGACAGGGGAAGGGCCTGGAAACACCATATATTTT

size: NA
V: TRBV18
J: TRBJ1-6
D: NA
CDR3: CASSPGQVNSPLHF
DNA: TGTGCCAGCTCCCCCGGGCAGGTTAATTCACCCCTCCACTTT

size: NA
V: TRBV6-1
J: TRBJ1-5
D: NA
CDR3: CASSEGGGIQPQHF
DNA: TGTGCCAGCAGTGAAGGGGGGGGTATTCAGCCCCAGCATTTT